Presented here are 15 T cell receptor beta chains from one specimen sequenced in a study of CDR3 diversity in severe acne (dated by TCRdb to 2018 to 2020). Library construction relied on PCR. The listed sequencing device is Illumina HiSeq 2000. TCRdb applied fastp at Q25 and MiXCR to the public reads, then kept only in-frame beta chains. Identical CDR3 proteins give one entry, which carries the most common genes and DNA. Recorded for this sample are approximately 79,000 distinct CDR3 sequences; over 45% of them occurred a single time. About 9.4% of the sample is in the top ten clones. Sequenced material: blood. The origin of the receptors is a male donor in good health, serving as a control.

The chain has TRBV20-1 and TRBJ2-5; D call uncertain. The V end lost 4 bases, the J end lost 5 bases, and 8 bases lay between the germline ends. This CDR3 is built from 11 residues. Per the germline V gene, CDR1 is DFQATT and CDR2 is SNEGSKA (reference sequence). In nucleotides, the CDR3 is TGCAGTGCTATAGATCGGGAGACCCAGTACTTC. Translated: CSAIDRETQYF.

This clonotype showed up just once. Since no conserved phenylalanine or tryptophan closes the CDR3, a read error is the likely cause. Because the CDR3's place on the DNA is in doubt, the DNA is left out and the CDR3 is given as listed by TCRdb. The chain joins TRBV6-5 to TRBJ1-4; the table's D call, TRBD1, has no DNA check behind it. CDR1 is MNHEY and CDR2 is SVGAGI in the germline V gene. A total of 9 residues make up the CDR3, ends included. CDR3 residues: CASSPLQVL.

A single count supports this clonotype. J is TRBJ2-1 and V is TRBV5-1; 9 bases align to TRBD1. Germline CDR1 is SGHRS and CDR2 is YFSETQ. The CDR3 contains 15 residues. V shed 3 bases, J shed 7 bases, and the junction held 8 bases outside the gene matches. CDR3 sequence reads: CASSSQGARSNEQFF. CDR3 DNA: TGCGCCAGCAGCTCACAGGGGGCGCGGAGTAATGAGCAGTTCTTC.

This chain joins TRBV9 and TRBJ1-2; D is ambiguous. Trimming shortened V by 6 bases and J by 8 bases, and 14 bases separated the two germline ends. The CDR3 consists of 12 residues. CDR1 and CDR2 from the germline V gene are SGDLS and YYNGEE. CDR3: CASTGRSRGYTF. CDR3 bases: TGTGCCAGCACGGGCAGAAGCCGGGGCTACACCTTC.

This clonotype has at least ten counts. The chain combines TRBV5-1 with TRBJ1-6; TRBD1 matches 7 bases. The CDR3 loop spans 15 amino acids. The trim removed 6 bases at V and 5 bases at J, leaving 8 bases unmatched. Germline V gives CDR1 SGHRS, CDR2 YFSETQ. The DNA for the CDR3 is TGCGCCAGCAACTCCATGACAGGGAATAATTCACCCCTCCACTTT. Protein: CASNSMTGNNSPLHF.

As concerns this clonotype: Given the absence of the conserved phenylalanine or tryptophan at the CDR3 end, a read error is likely. The chain is built from TRBV20-1 and TRBJ1-1; tentative D call: TRBD1 (5 bases). This CDR3 is 15 amino acids long. CDR1 and CDR2 from the germline V gene are DFQATT and SNEGSKA (reference sequence). Written as DNA, the CDR3 is TGCGGTGCTAGAGTTATGGGACTCTTGAACACTGAGGCTTTCATT. It translates to CGARVMGLLNTEAFI.

The genes are TRBV2 and TRBJ1-2, with D possibly TRBD1 on 6 matching bases. The CDR3 runs 13 residues. V shed 2 bases and J shed 8 bases, with 12 bases lying between them. Germline assignment: CDR1 SNHLY and CDR2 FYNNEI. The CDR3 is CASSERTVRGYTF. CDR3 bases: TGTGCCAGCAGTGAACGGACAGTAAGGGGCTACACCTTC.

With regard to this clonotype: At one of its ends the junction is not consistent with the germline gene, which may arise from a read error. CDR3 protein: CATSVGGLLKNGYTF. The CDR3 DNA sequence: TGCGCCACCAGCGTTGGGGGACTGCTCAAAAATGGCTACACCTTC. This rearrangement joins TRBV24-1 to TRBJ1-2; tentatively, D is TRBD1 (5 bases). Germline CDR1 reads KGHDR; CDR2 reads SFDVKD. This CDR3 spans 15 amino acids.

The CDR3 sequence: CASRLMGTGGTEAFF. The CDR3 DNA reads TGCGCCAGCCGCCTAATGGGGACAGGGGGGACTGAAGCTTTCTTT. This rearrangement joins TRBV10-2 to TRBJ1-1; the match to TRBD1 covers 11 bases. V gave up 8 bases and J gave up 5 bases; unmatched junction bases: 10. This CDR3 has 15 residues. From germline, CDR1 is WSHSY and CDR2 SAAADI.

This clonotype was counted once. The gene calls are TRBV9 and TRBJ2-7; 7 bases are shared with TRBD2. The CDR3 runs to 15 residues. Germline values: CDR1 SGDLS, CDR2 YYNGEE. J gave up 6 bases and V 0 bases, and 9 bases lay outside the gene matches. The CDR3: CASSVGEGRLCEQYF. Written as DNA, the CDR3 is TGTGCCAGCAGCGTAGGGGAGGGAAGGCTCTGCGAGCAGTACTTC.

For this clonotype: The DNA is omitted, as the CDR3 cannot be located on it reliably, and the CDR3 follows TCRdb's listing. The chain carries TRBV11-2 and TRBJ2-1; TRBD1, the table's D call, lacks a check against the DNA. The CDR3 adds up to 21 amino acids, both ends counted. Germline loops: CDR1 SGHAT, CDR2 FQNNGV. This chain's CDR3 is CDSSFYICRGTGGRINNEQFF.

This clonotype was detected only once. This sequence joins TRBV27 and TRBJ2-6; tentative D call: TRBD2 (6 bases). Trimming took 3 bases from V and 0 from J, leaving 9 bases between them. The CDR3 consists of 16 residues. The germline V gene encodes CDR1 MNHEY and CDR2 SMNVEV (reference sequence). This CDR3 reads CASSFPGSSGANVLTF. CDR3 coding DNA: TGTGCCAGCAGTTTCCCCGGGAGCTCTGGGGCCAACGTCCTGACTTTC.

This clonotype is deemed medium-sized. CDR3 in amino acids: CASSFGTETPLHF. As DNA, the CDR3 is TGCGCCAGCAGCTTTGGGACAGAGACACCCCTCCACTTT. V usage is TRBV5-1 and J usage is TRBJ1-6, with 7 bases matching TRBD1. In germline, CDR1 is SGHRS, CDR2 YFSETQ. The trim removed 2 bases at V and 11 bases at J, leaving 4 bases unmatched. This CDR3 has 13 amino acids. The whole variable domain, remainder taken from reference TRBV5-1 and TRBJ1-6, is KAGVTQTPRYLIKTRGQQVTLSCSPISGHRSVSWYQQTPGQGLQFLFEYFSETQRNKGNFPGRFSGRQFSNSRSEMNVSTLELGDSALYLCASSFGTETPLHFGNGTRLTVT.

This chain joins TRBV2 and TRBJ1-2; D not resolved. Trimming pared 3 bases from V and 3 bases from J, leaving 8 bases between. CDR3 size: 13 residues. Germline V gene sequence: CDR1 SNHLY, CDR2 FYNNEI. CDR3 region: CASSDGPYYGYTF. In nucleotides, the CDR3 is TGTGCCAGCAGTGATGGACCGTACTATGGCTACACCTTC.

V is TRBV11-1 and J is TRBJ2-1; unclear D gene. Germline V CDR1 and CDR2: SGHAT, FQDESV (reference sequence). This CDR3 comprises 14 residues. V gave up 2 bases and J gave up 6 bases, with 11 bases separating them. The CDR3 sequence: CASSLIGGLNEQFF. CDR3 bases: TGTGCCAGCAGCTTAATCGGCGGTCTCAATGAGCAGTTCTTC.